This is a list of T cell receptor beta chains from one sample in a study of blood T cell repertoires in COVID-19. The table came from immunoSEQ multiplex PCR; TCRdb's copy has only in-frame clones and leaves some out. The repertoire has 62,000 or so clones, approximately 86% of them found once; the top ten carry almost 1.5%. Material for sequencing was peripheral blood. The source is a woman aged 55 to 70 with acute or convalescent COVID-19. CDR3s include the opening cysteine and the closing phenylalanine or tryptophan. The D gene is left open where the match is weak. Clone size is stated in some rows and not others, as once, few, many or a class when expanded.

abundance,v_gene,d_gene,j_gene,CDR3aa,CDR3nt
once,TRBV11-2,TRBD1,TRBJ1-4,CASGDRLNEKLFF,TGTGCCAGCGGGGACAGGCTCAATGAAAAACTGTTTTTT
.,TRBV28,TRBD1,TRBJ1-2,CASSPHPGQGDYGYTF,TGTGCCAGCAGTCCGCACCCGGGACAGGGAGACTATGGCTACACCTTC
.,TRBV5-4,.,TRBJ1-6,CASKDVGRNSPLHF,TGTGCCAGCAAGGATGTGGGGCGGAATTCACCCCTCCACTTT
.,TRBV4-1,TRBD2,TRBJ2-7,CASSRSRGWTSGSSYEQYF,TGCGCCAGCAGCCGGTCAAGGGGTTGGACTAGCGGTAGCTCCTACGAGCAGTACTTC
once,TRBV6-5,.,TRBJ1-2,CASSKQVYGGYTF,TGTGCCAGCAGTAAACAGGTTTACGGAGGCTACACCTTC
.,TRBV7-9,.,TRBJ2-3,CASSFGSGNTDTQYF,TGTGCCAGCAGCTTTGGTAGCGGCAACACAGATACGCAGTATTTT
.,TRBV5-4,TRBD2,TRBJ2-3,CASSLGGGLADTQYF,TGTGCCAGCAGCTTGGGCGGGGGACTAGCGGATACGCAGTATTTT
.,TRBV3-1/TRBV3-2,.,TRBJ1-2,CASSQLTEGYGYTF,TGTGCCAGCAGCCAACTAACGGAGGGGTATGGCTACACCTTC
.,TRBV7-3,.,TRBJ1-6,CASSLNTNSPLHF,TGTGCCAGCAGCTTAAACACTAATTCACCCCTCCACTTT
.,TRBV29-1,TRBD1,TRBJ1-3,CSVAGTVSNSGNTIYF,TGCAGCGTTGCCGGGACAGTAAGCAACTCTGGAAACACCATATATTTT
.,TRBV5-1,.,TRBJ2-3,CASSVGTDSQYF,TGCGCCAGCAGCGTAGGGACTGATTCACAGTATTTT
.,TRBV5-6,TRBD1,TRBJ2-7,CASSSTGVTYEQYF,TGTGCCAGCAGCTCGACAGGGGTAACCTACGAGCAGTACTTC
.,TRBV5-1,.,TRBJ2-1,CASSFRFSGQPNNEQFF,TGCGCCAGCAGCTTCCGTTTTTCTGGACAGCCTAACAATGAGCAGTTCTTC
once,TRBV5-1,.,TRBJ1-3,CASSLDSLVRGNTIYF,TGCGCCAGCAGCTTGGACAGTTTAGTTCGTGGAAACACCATATATTTT
.,TRBV5-6,.,TRBJ1-2,CASSSGLGYTF,TGTGCCAGCAGCTCCGGACTAGGCTACACCTTC
.,TRBV3-1/TRBV3-2,.,TRBJ1-1,CASSQDLRVMNTEAFF,TGTGCCAGCAGCCAAGATCTGAGGGTGATGAACACTGAAGCTTTCTTT
once,TRBV2,TRBD1,TRBJ1-5,CASSATGVQPQHF,TGTGCCAGCAGTGCGACAGGGGTACAGCCCCAGCATTTT
.,TRBV3-1/TRBV3-2,.,TRBJ1-1,CASSSVPNTEAFF,TGTGCCAGCAGCAGCGTCCCGAACACTGAAGCTTTCTTT
.,TRBV10-3,.,TRBJ1-1,CAISEGGGNTEAFF,TGTGCCATCAGTGAGGGTGGAGGCAACACTGAAGCTTTCTTT
.,TRBV19,TRBD2,TRBJ2-1,CASSILAGAHNEQFF,TGTGCCAGTAGTATTTTAGCGGGGGCCCACAATGAGCAGTTCTTC
.,TRBV13,.,TRBJ2-1,CASSLGRFEQFF,TGTGCCAGCAGCTTAGGACGGTTTGAGCAGTTCTTC
.,TRBV7-9,.,TRBJ2-2,CASSPRQPTGELFF,TGTGCCAGCAGCCCCCGACAGCCCACCGGGGAGCTGTTTTTT
.,TRBV5-4,TRBD2,TRBJ2-1,CASSLAASGGYNEQFF,TGTGCCAGCAGCTTGGCCGCTAGCGGGGGTTACAATGAGCAGTTCTTC